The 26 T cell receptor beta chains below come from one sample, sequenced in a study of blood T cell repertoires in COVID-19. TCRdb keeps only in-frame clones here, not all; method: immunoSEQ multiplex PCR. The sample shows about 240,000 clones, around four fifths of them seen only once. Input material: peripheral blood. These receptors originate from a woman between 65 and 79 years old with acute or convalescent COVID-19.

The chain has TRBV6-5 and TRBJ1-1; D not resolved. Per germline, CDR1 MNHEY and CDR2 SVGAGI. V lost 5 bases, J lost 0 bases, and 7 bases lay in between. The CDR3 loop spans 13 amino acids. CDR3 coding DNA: TGTGCCAGCAGTCGCACATTGAACACTGAAGCTTTCTTT. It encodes CASSRTLNTEAFF.

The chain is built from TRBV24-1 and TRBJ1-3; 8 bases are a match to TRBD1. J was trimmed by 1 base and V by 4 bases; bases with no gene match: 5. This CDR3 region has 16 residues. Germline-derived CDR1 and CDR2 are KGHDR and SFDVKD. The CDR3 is CATSDPGTGSGNTIYF. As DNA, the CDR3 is TGTGCCACCAGTGACCCCGGGACAGGATCTGGAAACACCATATATTTT.

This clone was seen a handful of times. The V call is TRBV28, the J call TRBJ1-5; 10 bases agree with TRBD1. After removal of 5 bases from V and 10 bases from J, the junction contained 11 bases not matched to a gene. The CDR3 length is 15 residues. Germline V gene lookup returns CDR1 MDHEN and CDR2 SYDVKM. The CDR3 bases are TGTGCCAGCAGTACTCCGGGACAGGGGCCGGGACCCCAGCATTTT. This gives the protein CASSTPGQGPGPQHF.

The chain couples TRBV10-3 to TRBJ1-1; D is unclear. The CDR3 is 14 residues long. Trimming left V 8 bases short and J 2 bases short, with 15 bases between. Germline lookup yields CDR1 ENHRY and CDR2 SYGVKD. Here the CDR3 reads CAIQAGQYNTEAFF. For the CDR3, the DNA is TGTGCCATCCAGGCTGGGCAATACAACACTGAAGCTTTCTTT.

The CDR3: CASSPLSYGYTF. CDR3 nucleotide sequence: TGTGCCAGCAGTCCCCTTTCCTATGGCTACACCTTC. This chain connects TRBV28 to TRBJ1-2; D ambiguous. The V end was cut by 5 bases, the J end by 4 bases, with 8 bases between. The CDR3 is made up of 12 amino acids. Germline V gives CDR1 MDHEN, CDR2 SYDVKM.

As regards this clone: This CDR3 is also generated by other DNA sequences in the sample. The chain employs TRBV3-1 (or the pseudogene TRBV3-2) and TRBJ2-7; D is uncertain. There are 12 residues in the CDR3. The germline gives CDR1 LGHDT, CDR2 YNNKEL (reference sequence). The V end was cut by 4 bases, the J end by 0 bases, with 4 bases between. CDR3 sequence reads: CASSPSSYEQYF. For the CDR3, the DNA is TGTGCCAGCAGCCCCTCCTCCTACGAGCAGTACTTC.

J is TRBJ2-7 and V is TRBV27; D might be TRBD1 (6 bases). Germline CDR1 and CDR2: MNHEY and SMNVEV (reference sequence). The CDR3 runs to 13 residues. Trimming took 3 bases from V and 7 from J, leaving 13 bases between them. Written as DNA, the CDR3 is TGTGCCAGCAGTTTCAGGGGTATAGGAGAGCAGTACTTC. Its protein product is CASSFRGIGEQYF.

In DNA, the CDR3 is TGTGCCATCAGACCGGGACAGGGGACCCGGTCCGGTGAGCAGTTCTTC. Its protein is CAIRPGQGTRSGEQFF. This chain connects TRBV10-3 to TRBJ2-1, with 10 bases lining up with TRBD1. Trimming cost V 6 bases and J 9 bases; bases outside gene matches: 14. Looked up from germline, CDR1 is ENHRY and CDR2 is SYGVKD. The CDR3 covers 16 residues.

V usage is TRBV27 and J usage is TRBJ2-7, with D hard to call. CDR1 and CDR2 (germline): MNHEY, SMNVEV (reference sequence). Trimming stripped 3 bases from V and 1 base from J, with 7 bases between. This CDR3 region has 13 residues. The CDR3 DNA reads TGTGCCAGCAGTTTCTTAGTGTCCTACGAGCAGTACTTC. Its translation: CASSFLVSYEQYF.

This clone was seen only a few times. The CDR3 DNA reads TGCGCCAGCAGCTTGGCGGGGGAGATCTACAATGAGCAGTTCTTC. It is translated as CASSLAGEIYNEQFF. V and J are TRBV5-1 and TRBJ2-1; tentatively, D is TRBD2 (6 bases). The CDR3 contains 15 residues. Trimming removed 0 bases at V and 3 bases at J, with 10 bases between. Germline CDR1 and CDR2: SGHRS and YFSETQ.

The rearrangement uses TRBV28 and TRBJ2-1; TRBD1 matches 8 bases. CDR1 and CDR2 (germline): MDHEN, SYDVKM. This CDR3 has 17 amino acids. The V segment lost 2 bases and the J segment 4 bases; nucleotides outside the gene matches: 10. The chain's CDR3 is CASSLRSQGARYNEQFF. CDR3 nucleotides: TGTGCCAGCAGTTTAAGGTCGCAGGGGGCTAGATACAATGAGCAGTTCTTC.

The CDR3 nucleotides are TGCGCCAGCAGCTTGACAGGGCCCGCTGAAGCTTTCTTT. It encodes CASSLTGPAEAFF. The chain combines TRBV5-1 with TRBJ1-1, with a possible D match to TRBD1 (6 bases). Deletions cut 1 base from V and 6 bases from J, with 10 bases between. The CDR3 has 13 amino acids. Germline V gene sequence: CDR1 SGHRS, CDR2 YFSETQ.

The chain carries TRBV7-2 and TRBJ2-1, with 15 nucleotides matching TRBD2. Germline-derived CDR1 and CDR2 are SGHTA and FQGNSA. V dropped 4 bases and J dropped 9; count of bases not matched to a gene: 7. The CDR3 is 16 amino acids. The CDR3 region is CASSSRTSGGAGEQFF. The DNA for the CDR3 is TGTGCCAGCAGCTCCAGGACTAGCGGGGGGGCCGGTGAGCAGTTCTTC. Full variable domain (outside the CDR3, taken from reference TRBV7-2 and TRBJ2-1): GAGVSQSPSNKVTEKGKDVELRCDPISGHTALYWYRQSLGQGLEFLIYFQGNSAPDKSGLPSDRFSAERTGGSVSTLTIQRTQQEDSAVYLCASSSRTSGGAGEQFFGPGTRLTVL.

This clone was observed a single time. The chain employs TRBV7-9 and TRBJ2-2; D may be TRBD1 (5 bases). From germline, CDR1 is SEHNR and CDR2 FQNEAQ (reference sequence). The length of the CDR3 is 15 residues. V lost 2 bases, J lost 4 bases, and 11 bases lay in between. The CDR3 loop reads CASSLSGSGTGELFF. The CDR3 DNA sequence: TGTGCCAGCAGCTTATCAGGGTCGGGCACCGGGGAGCTGTTTTTT.

CDR3 sequence (DNA): TGTGCCAGCAGCCCAGGGTTACAAGAGACCCAGTACTTC. Protein sequence: CASSPGLQETQYF. The chain combines TRBV7-2 with TRBJ2-5, with D possibly TRBD1 on 5 matching bases. This CDR3 region has 13 residues. Trimming took off 5 bases at V and 2 bases at J, with 9 bases between the two ends. Germline-derived CDR1 and CDR2 are SGHTA and FQGNSA.

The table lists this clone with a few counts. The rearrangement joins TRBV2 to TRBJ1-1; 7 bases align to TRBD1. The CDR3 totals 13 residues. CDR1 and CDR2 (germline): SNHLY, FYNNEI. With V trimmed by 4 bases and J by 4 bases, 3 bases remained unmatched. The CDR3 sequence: CASSGQGVTEAFF. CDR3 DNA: TGTGCCAGCAGTGGACAGGGTGTCACTGAAGCTTTCTTT.

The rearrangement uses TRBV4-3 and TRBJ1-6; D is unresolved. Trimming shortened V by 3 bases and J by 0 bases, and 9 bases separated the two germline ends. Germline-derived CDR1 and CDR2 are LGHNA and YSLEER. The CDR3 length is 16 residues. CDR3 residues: CASSQSGSSYNSPLHF. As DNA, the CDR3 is TGCGCCAGCAGCCAGTCGGGGAGCTCCTATAATTCACCCCTCCACTTT.

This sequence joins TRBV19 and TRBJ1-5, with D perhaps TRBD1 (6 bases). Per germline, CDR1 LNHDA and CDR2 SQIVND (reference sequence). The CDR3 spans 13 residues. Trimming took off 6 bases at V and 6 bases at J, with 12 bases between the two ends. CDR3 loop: CASRSRGGQPQHF. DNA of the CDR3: TGTGCCAGTAGGAGCAGGGGCGGTCAGCCCCAGCATTTT. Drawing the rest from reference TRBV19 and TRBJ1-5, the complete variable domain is DGGITQSPKYLFRKEGQNVTLSCEQNLNHDAMYWYRQDPGQGLRLIYYSQIVNDFQKGDIAEGYSVSREKKESFPLTVTSAQKNPTAFYLCASRSRGGQPQHFGDGTRLSIL.

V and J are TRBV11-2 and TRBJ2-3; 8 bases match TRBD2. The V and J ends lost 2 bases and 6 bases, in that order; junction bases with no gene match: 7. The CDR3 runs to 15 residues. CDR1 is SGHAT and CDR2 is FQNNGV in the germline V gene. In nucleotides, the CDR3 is TGTGCCAGCAGCTTACGGCGGGGGGCTGGGGATACGCAGTATTTT. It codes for CASSLRRGAGDTQYF.

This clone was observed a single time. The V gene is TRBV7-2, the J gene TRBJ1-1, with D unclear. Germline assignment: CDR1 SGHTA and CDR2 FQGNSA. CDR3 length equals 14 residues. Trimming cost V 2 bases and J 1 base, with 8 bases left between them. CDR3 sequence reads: CASSLFPGNTEAFF. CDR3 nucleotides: TGTGCCAGCAGCTTATTCCCAGGGAACACTGAAGCTTTCTTT. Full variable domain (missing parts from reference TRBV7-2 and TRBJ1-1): GAGVSQSPSNKVTEKGKDVELRCDPISGHTALYWYRQSLGQGLEFLIYFQGNSAPDKSGLPSDRFSAERTGGSVSTLTIQRTQQEDSAVYLCASSLFPGNTEAFFGQGTRLTVV.

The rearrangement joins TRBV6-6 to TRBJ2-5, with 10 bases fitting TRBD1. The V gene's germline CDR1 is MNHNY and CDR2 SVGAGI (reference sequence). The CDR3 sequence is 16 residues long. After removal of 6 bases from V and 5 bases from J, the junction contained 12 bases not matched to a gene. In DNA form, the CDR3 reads TGTGCCAGCAGACCCGCGGGACAGGGGCAGCGGGAGACCCAGTACTTC. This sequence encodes CASRPAGQGQRETQYF.

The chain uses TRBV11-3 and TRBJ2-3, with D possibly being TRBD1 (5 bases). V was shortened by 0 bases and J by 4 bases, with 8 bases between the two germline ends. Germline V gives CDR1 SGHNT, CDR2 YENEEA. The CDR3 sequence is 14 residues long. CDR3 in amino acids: CASSLDRVADTQYF. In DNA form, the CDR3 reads TGTGCCAGCAGCTTAGACAGGGTGGCAGATACGCAGTATTTT. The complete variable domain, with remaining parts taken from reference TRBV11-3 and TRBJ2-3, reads EAGVVQSPRYKIIEKKQPVAFWCNPISGHNTLYWYLQNLGQGPELLIRYENEEAVDDSQLPKDRFSAERLKGVDSTLKIQPAELGDSAVYLCASSLDRVADTQYFGPGTRLTVL.

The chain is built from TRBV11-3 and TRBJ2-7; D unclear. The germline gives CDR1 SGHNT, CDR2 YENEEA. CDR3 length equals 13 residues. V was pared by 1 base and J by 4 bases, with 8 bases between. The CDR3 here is CASSLGPAYEQYF. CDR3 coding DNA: TGTGCCAGCAGCTTAGGACCAGCGTACGAGCAGTACTTC.

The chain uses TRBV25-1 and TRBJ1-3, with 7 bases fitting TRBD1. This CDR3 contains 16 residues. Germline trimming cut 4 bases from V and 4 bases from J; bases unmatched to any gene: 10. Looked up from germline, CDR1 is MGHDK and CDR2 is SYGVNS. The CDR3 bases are TGTGCCAGCAGTGCATTTTCCCGGGACAGAGGAAACACCATATATTTT. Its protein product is CASSAFSRDRGNTIYF.

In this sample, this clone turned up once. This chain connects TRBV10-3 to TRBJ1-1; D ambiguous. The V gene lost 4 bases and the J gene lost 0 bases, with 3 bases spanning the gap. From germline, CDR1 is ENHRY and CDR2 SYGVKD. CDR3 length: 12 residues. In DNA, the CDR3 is TGTGCCATCAGTGCGGTGAACACTGAAGCTTTCTTT. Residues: CAISAVNTEAFF.

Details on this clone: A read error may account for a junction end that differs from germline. The CDR3 DNA is TGTGCCAGCAGTTACCTAGGGAGGAACCCTGAAGCTTTCTTT. Translating gives CASSYLGRNPEAFF. The chain is built from TRBV6-6 and TRBJ1-1, with D hard to call. The germline CDR1 and CDR2 sequences are MNHNY and SVGAGI (reference sequence). The CDR3 is 14 amino acids.